These T cell receptor beta chains were read from a single sample in a study of blood T cell repertoires in COVID-19. Sequenced by immunoSEQ multiplex PCR; TCRdb stores in-frame clones only, minus some. The sample includes more than 350,000 clones, around 89% of them seen just once. Source material: PBMCs or T cells enriched from blood (not recorded which). The receptors were gathered from a man in his late teens or twenties who had recovered from COVID-19. Each CDR3 is given with its conserved first and last residue. The size of a clone is reported for some rows only, either as once, few or many, or as a class for expanded clones.

>TRBV19|-|TRBJ1-4
CASSIQGTGEKLFF
>TRBV5-6|-|TRBJ2-2
CASSPTRTNTGELFF
>TRBV19|-|TRBJ1-5
CASSNPTGQVANQPQHF
>TRBV7-8|-|TRBJ1-3
CAARGVGNTIYF
>TRBV7-8|-|TRBJ2-7
CASSNPGVYEQYF
>TRBV4-1|-|TRBJ1-5
CASSPPEANQPQHF
>TRBV19|-|TRBJ1-5
CASSIPGNSNQPQHF
>TRBV7-9|-|TRBJ1-6
CASSPGQGGASINSPLHF
>TRBV28|-|TRBJ1-5
CASRGGTGGYLQPQHF
>TRBV6-2/TRBV6-3|-|TRBJ2-7
CASRPGQPSYEQYF
>TRBV4-3|-|TRBJ2-7
CASSQDAGSSYEQYF
>TRBV24-1|once|TRBJ2-6
CATSETGTGISGANVLTF
>TRBV7-9|few|TRBJ1-6
CASSLQGNNSPLHF
>TRBV28|-|TRBJ1-1
CASSLAGTEAFF
>TRBV5-4|-|TRBJ2-1
CASSLGHEAVNEQFF
>TRBV14|-|TRBJ1-2
CASSQIDTNYGYTF
>TRBV24-1|-|TRBJ1-2
CATSDPKTGYYGYTF
>TRBV7-3|-|TRBJ1-6
CASSLTGEDYNSPLHF
>TRBV4-3|once|TRBJ1-4
CASSQVQGEGSVNEKLFF
>TRBV19|-|TRBJ2-7
CASSSGGGYYEQYF
>TRBV7-2|many|TRBJ2-2
CASSFGQGATGELFF
>TRBV19|-|TRBJ2-5
CASSIVGTSGYQETQYF
>TRBV11-2|-|TRBJ2-7
CASSFGRWGGRTAYEQYF
>TRBV7-9|few|TRBJ1-4
CASSLVKDGDGKLFF
>TRBV28|-|TRBJ1-2
CASSSSGTGGYGYTF
>TRBV19|-|TRBJ2-1
CASSIETYNEQFF
>TRBV18|-|TRBJ2-3
CASLGQRVTDTQYF
>TRBV30|-|TRBJ2-1
CAWRTNNEQFF
>TRBV18|-|TRBJ1-2
CASSLRGQGADGYTF
>TRBV30|-|TRBJ2-2
CAWSVIAGVNTGELFF
>TRBV7-9|-|TRBJ2-2
CASSIRQQGQNTGELFF
>TRBV6-1|-|TRBJ2-2
CASSDGPNTGELFF
>TRBV9|few|TRBJ2-1
CASSPLGGGAGEQFF
>TRBV11-3|once|TRBJ2-5
CASSRGGAQYF
>TRBV11-2|-|TRBJ2-7
CASSLRPQGIHEQYF
>TRBV2|-|TRBJ1-4
CASSDPGTGDEKLFF
>TRBV14|-|TRBJ1-2
CASSQVSGQGRYTF
>TRBV6-1|once|TRBJ1-2
CASSEVDRRNYGYTF
>TRBV9|-|TRBJ1-4
CASSVQQGPNEKLFF
>TRBV4-2|-|TRBJ1-6
CASSQDIPRTPLHF
>TRBV2|-|TRBJ2-1
CASSLAGGSYNEQFF
>TRBV19|once|TRBJ2-7
CASSIAAGTYEQYF
>TRBV7-2|-|TRBJ2-3
CASSSNLRDTQYF
>TRBV5-8|once|TRBJ2-1
CASSLGRVTYNEQFF
>TRBV19|-|TRBJ2-1
CASSLQGRFEQFF
>TRBV6-6|-|TRBJ2-7
CASSPPRREVTYEQYF
>TRBV5-4|-|TRBJ2-5
CASSLTGEAETQYF
>TRBV28|-|TRBJ1-3
CASSPPGTGNGNTIYF
>TRBV6-6|-|TRBJ2-2
CASSPFDIRNTGELFF
>TRBV9|-|TRBJ2-2
CASSARGTSGVGELFF
>TRBV6-1|-|TRBJ1-6
CASSEVRAGAYNSPLHF
>TRBV5-1|-|TRBJ1-1
CASSYLGHPGTEAFF
>TRBV11-2|-|TRBJ2-7
CASSLHSSYEQYF
>TRBV6-5|-|TRBJ2-6
CASISSGANVLTF
>TRBV25-1|-|TRBJ2-7
CASSKSTGVGEQYF